Each of the 10 T cell receptor beta chains below was sequenced from the same sample in a study of CD8+ T cells in alopecia areata. Indicated treatment: oral pan-JAK inhibitor, 5-10 mg twice daily. Extraction and reverse transcription of RNA yielded cDNA as the sequencing template. Sequenced by immunoSEQ multiplex PCR; TCRdb stores in-frame clones only, minus some. The sample consists of approximately 210,000 clones, approximately 45% of them appearing once. Specimen: CD4+ T cells sorted from blood, collected around week 37, from a patient treated with tofacitinib. Receptors were obtained from a human donor with alopecia areata.

This chain joins TRBV20-1 and TRBJ2-6; the D call may be TRBD1 or TRBD2 (5 bases each). Per the germline V gene, CDR1 is DFQATT and CDR2 is SNEGSKA (reference sequence). The CDR3 covers 11 residues. The CDR3 loop reads CGGSGANVLTF. The CDR3 bases are TGCGGGGGCTCTGGGGCCAACGTCCTGACTTTC.

V gene TRBV2 combines with J gene TRBJ2-6; D gene uncertain. The CDR3 consists of 15 residues. The V gene's germline CDR1 is SNHLY and CDR2 FYNNEI. V shed 4 bases and J shed 2 bases, with 9 bases lying between them. The chain's CDR3 is CASSVTGTGANVLTF. As DNA, the CDR3 is TGTGCCAGCAGTGTAACCGGCACTGGGGCCAACGTCCTGACTTTC.

Turning to this clone: Other DNA sequences in the same sample also yield this CDR3. This chain connects TRBV29-1 to TRBJ2-2; D uncertain. The CDR3 has 11 amino acids. CDR1 is SQVTM and CDR2 is ANQGSEA in the germline V gene. V was trimmed by 4 bases and J by 2 bases, leaving 2 bases between them. CDR3 amino acids: CSVGNTGELFF. Here the CDR3 DNA reads TGCAGCGTTGGCAACACCGGGGAGCTGTTTTTT.

The chain carries TRBV23-1 and TRBJ2-3; D gene uncertain. TRBV23-1 is known as an ORF, though its function is uncertain. The CDR3 runs 14 residues. V was cut by 0 bases and J by 4 bases, with 8 bases left in between. The CDR3: CASSQSPGPDTQYF. In DNA form, the CDR3 reads TGCGCCAGCAGTCAATCTCCCGGACCAGATACGCAGTATTTT.

This clone came up a few times. V and J are TRBV5-1 and TRBJ1-1, with 7 bases fitting TRBD1. Looked up from germline, CDR1 is SGHRS and CDR2 is YFSETQ. This CDR3 has 14 amino acids. With 3 bases clipped from V and 4 bases from J, the junction kept 6 bases outside the gene matches. The CDR3 DNA reads as TGCGCCAGCAGCTCACAGGGGTCAGGCACTGAAGCTTTCTTT. It codes for CASSSQGSGTEAFF.

The chain links TRBV11-2 to TRBJ1-2; 7 bases line up with TRBD1. CDR3 length equals 13 residues. CDR1 is SGHAT, CDR2 FQNNGV, per germline. Losses at the gene ends were 1 base for V and 7 bases for J; bases not matched to a gene: 3. CDR3 coding DNA: TGTGCCAGCAGCTTAGGAGGGGGCACTGGCTACACCTTC. This codes for CASSLGGGTGYTF.

The chain employs TRBV23-1 and TRBJ1-5; D unresolved. TRBV23-1 qualifies as an ORF whose function is uncertain. Trimming took off 4 bases at V and 7 bases at J, with 11 bases between the two ends. The CDR3 totals 13 residues. CDR3 sequence: CASSPGNCQPQHF. In DNA form, the CDR3 reads TGCGCCAGCAGTCCGGGAAATTGCCAGCCCCAGCATTTT.

This clone appeared a single time. V usage is TRBV2 and J usage is TRBJ1-4, with D uncertain. This CDR3 has 13 residues. Germline CDR1 is SNHLY and CDR2 is FYNNEI. Trimming took 4 bases from V and 5 from J, leaving 8 bases between them. CDR3 in amino acids: CASSGTENEKLFF. CDR3 DNA sequence: TGTGCCAGCAGTGGGACGGAAAATGAAAAACTGTTTTTT.

The V gene is TRBV30, the J gene TRBJ1-5; TRBD1 might be the D (5 bases). Germline loops: CDR1 GTSNPN, CDR2 SVGIG (reference sequence). V was pared by 2 bases and J by 0 bases, with 14 bases between. The CDR3 totals 16 residues. The CDR3 sequence is CAWSTPLGVSNQPQHF. CDR3 DNA: TGTGCCTGGAGTACACCTCTAGGGGTTAGCAATCAGCCCCAGCATTTT.

CDR3 nucleotide sequence: TGCGCCAGCAGTCTTTCGCGGGAGAACGCGAACACCGGGGAGCTGTTTTTT. Residues: CASSLSRENANTGELFF. This chain joins TRBV23-1 and TRBJ2-2; 7 bases are shared with TRBD2. TRBV23-1 is designated an ORF whose function remains uncertain. CDR3 length: 17 residues. V lost 4 bases, J lost 0 bases, and 8 bases stayed unmatched.